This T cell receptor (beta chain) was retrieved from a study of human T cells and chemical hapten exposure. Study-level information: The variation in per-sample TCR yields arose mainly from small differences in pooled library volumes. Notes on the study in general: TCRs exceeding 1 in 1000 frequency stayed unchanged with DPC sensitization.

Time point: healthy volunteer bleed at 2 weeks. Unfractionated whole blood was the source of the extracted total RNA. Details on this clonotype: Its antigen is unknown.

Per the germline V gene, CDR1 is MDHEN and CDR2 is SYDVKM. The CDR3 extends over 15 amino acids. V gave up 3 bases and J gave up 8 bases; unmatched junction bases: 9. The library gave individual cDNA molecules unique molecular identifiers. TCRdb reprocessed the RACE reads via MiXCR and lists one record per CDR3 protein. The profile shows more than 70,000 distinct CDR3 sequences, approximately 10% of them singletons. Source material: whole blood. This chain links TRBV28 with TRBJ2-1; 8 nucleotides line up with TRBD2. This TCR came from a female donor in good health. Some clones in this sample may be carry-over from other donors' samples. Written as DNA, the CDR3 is TGTGCCAGCAGTTTCCTACGGGAGGGCCGGGATGAGCAGTTCTTC. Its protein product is CASSFLREGRDEQFF. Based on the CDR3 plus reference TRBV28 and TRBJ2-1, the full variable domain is DVKVTQSSRYLVKRTGEKVFLECVQDMDHENMFWYRQDPGLGLRLIYFSYDVKMKEKGDIPEGYSVSREKKERFSLILESASTNQTSMYLCASSFLREGRDEQFFGPGTRLTVL.